This T cell receptor (beta chain) was found in a study of blood T cell repertoires in COVID-19 (dated by TCRdb to the early 2020s). With regard to the full study: Samples from collaborators originated in the United States, Italy and Spain and spanned both the acute and convalescent phases of COVID-19. The samples were drawn from two sources: the first 160 participants of the ongoing ImmuneRACE study, and 1,000 to 1,500 subjects contributed by 6 global collaborators. The repertoires were made available in a free public database intended to serve as a resource for research on the immune response to SARS-CoV-2. A de-identified subject ID, COVID-19 status, age in years and sex were almost always included in the sample metadata. The prospective study material was composed of cDNA or gDNA derived from T cells, B-cell-depleted T cells, or PBMCs. Where available, HLA class I and class II types were taken from metadata supplied by the sample provider and were not determined by assay-based typing. Deeply sampled blood TCRbeta repertoires from subjects exposed to, actively infected with, or recovered from COVID-19 were included in the dataset.

Taken from the germline V gene, the CDR1 and CDR2 loops are KGHSH and LQKENI. The germline V end is reduced by 4 bases and the J end by 5 bases; junction bases left unmatched: 3. The CDR3 holds 15 amino acids from the cysteine to the phenylalanine. This entry keeps only the CDR3 DNA: 45 bases, framed from base 1. Results the study describes overall, beyond this receptor: The quantity of clinical and demographic metadata differed by source and by participant and was supplied without curation.

About this clone: There is no known antigen for this receptor. The input lacks base qualities; no much larger clone sits a single base away.

Collaborating institutions collected whole blood in K2EDTA tubes following their own protocols. Collaborator samples were shipped for TCRbeta analysis as frozen whole blood, isolated PBMCs, or DNA extracted from either sample type. TCRbeta CDR3 regions were amplified from genomic DNA by means of the immunoSEQ Assay, a bias-controlled multiplex PCR. The authors' analysis ran thus. Within the assay, amplification of reference gene primers was used to estimate how many nucleated cells each sample contained. Sequence reads were collapsed and filtered to measure the absolute abundance of every unique TCRbeta CDR3 rearrangement. For each sample, productive Simpson clonality was calculated by taking the square root of Simpson's diversity index across productive rearrangements. What TCRdb holds here is the immuneACCESS table cut down to in-frame rearrangements. Part of the clones is not present; checked against another copy, under half of the missing clones reflect an unresolved V gene, and the others are unexplained. That table gives V, J and clone size, and the DNA gave D and trimming. This sample is represented by more than 95,000 clones; roughly four fifths of them were singletons. Of the sample, approximately 15% falls within the top ten clones.

The receptor comes from a woman aged 80 or over with acute or convalescent COVID-19. Sequences were obtained from peripheral blood. The rearrangement combines TRBV18 with TRBJ1-4; the junction holds 11 bases that match TRBD1. Here the CDR3 is given as CASSLRTGGNEKLFF. The nucleotide sequence reads TGTGCCAGCTCACTTCGGACAGGGGGCAATGAAAAACTGTTTTTT.